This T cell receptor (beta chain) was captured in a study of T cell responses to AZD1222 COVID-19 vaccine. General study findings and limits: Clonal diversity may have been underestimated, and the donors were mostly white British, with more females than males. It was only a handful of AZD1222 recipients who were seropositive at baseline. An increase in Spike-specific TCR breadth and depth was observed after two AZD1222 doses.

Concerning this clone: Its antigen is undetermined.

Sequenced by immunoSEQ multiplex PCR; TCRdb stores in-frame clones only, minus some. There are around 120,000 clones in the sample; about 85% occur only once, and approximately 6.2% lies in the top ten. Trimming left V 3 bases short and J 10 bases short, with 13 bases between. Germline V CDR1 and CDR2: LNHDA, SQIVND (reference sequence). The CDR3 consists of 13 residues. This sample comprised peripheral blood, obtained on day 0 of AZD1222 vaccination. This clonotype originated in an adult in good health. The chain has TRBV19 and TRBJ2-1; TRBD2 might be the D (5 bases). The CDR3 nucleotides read TGTGCCAGTAGTATTCCCGGGATATGGGAGCAGTTCTTC. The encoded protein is CASSIPGIWEQFF.